Below are 30 T cell receptor beta chains sequenced from a single sample in a study of blood T cell repertoires in COVID-19. Data came from immunoSEQ multiplex PCR; TCRdb stores just in-frame clones and leaves some out. The sample contains about 400,000 clones, 70% to 90% of which appear only once. Material: PBMCs or T cells enriched from blood (not recorded which). These receptors originate from a woman aged 40 to 50 with acute COVID-19.

This clone occurred once. The V gene is TRBV19, the J gene TRBJ1-6, with TRBD1 matching 9 bases. The CDR3 spans 14 residues. Trimming at V came to 5 bases and at J to 10 bases, leaving 6 bases not matched to a gene. Germline assignment: CDR1 LNHDA and CDR2 SQIVND (reference sequence). CDR3 loop: CASSDGTGPSPLHF. The CDR3 DNA reads TGTGCCAGTAGTGACGGGACAGGGCCCTCACCCCTCCACTTT.

V and J are TRBV3-1 (or the pseudogene TRBV3-2) and TRBJ2-1; D gene ambiguous. Germline CDR1 LGHDT, CDR2 YNNKEL (reference sequence). The CDR3 contains 11 residues. Trimming took off 0 bases at V and 9 bases at J, with 3 bases between the two ends. DNA for the CDR3: TGTGCCAGCAGCCAAGAGAGTGAGCAGTTCTTC. Its translation is CASSQESEQFF.

The chain has TRBV5-1 and TRBJ2-5, with TRBD2 matching 8 bases. The germline V gene encodes CDR1 SGHRS and CDR2 YFSETQ. Trimming removed 0 bases from V and 5 bases from J; junction bases left unmatched: 6. The CDR3 runs to 15 residues. The CDR3 loop reads CASSLDGGGRETQYF. In nucleotides, the CDR3 is TGCGCCAGCAGCTTGGACGGCGGGGGGCGGGAGACCCAGTACTTC.

This rearrangement joins TRBV29-1 to TRBJ2-5, with 7 bases matching TRBD2. The CDR3 length is 14 residues. CDR1 and CDR2 (germline): SQVTM, ANQGSEA. Trimming cost V 6 bases and J 4 bases; bases outside gene matches: 11. The CDR3 is CSVSIGGGGETQYF. The CDR3 region has the DNA TGCAGCGTCTCGATTGGCGGGGGTGGAGAGACCCAGTACTTC. Variable domain in full (rest from reference TRBV29-1 and TRBJ2-5): SAVISQKPSRDICQRGTSLTIQCQVDSQVTMMFWYRQQPGQSLTLIATANQGSEATYESGFVIDKFPISRPNLTFSTLTVSNMSPEDSSIYLCSVSIGGGGETQYFGPGTRLLVL.

This sequence joins TRBV7-9 and TRBJ1-5, with a possible D match to TRBD1 (6 bases). Germline V CDR1 and CDR2: SEHNR, FQNEAQ (reference sequence). Trimming shortened V by 1 base and J by 7 bases, and 17 bases separated the two germline ends. The CDR3 spans 16 residues. The CDR3 loop is CASSLGSGDNGQPQHF. The CDR3 DNA reads as TGTGCCAGCAGCTTAGGTTCAGGGGATAATGGGCAGCCCCAGCATTTT. Full variable domain (remainder filled in from reference TRBV7-9 and TRBJ1-5): DTGVSQNPRHKITKRGQNVTFRCDPISEHNRLYWYRQTLGQGPEFLTYFQNEAQLEKSRLLSDRFSAERPKGSFSTLEIQRTEQGDSAMYLCASSLGSGDNGQPQHFGDGTRLSIL.

The chain joins TRBV2 to TRBJ1-1; TRBD1 matches 9 bases. Trimming cost V 6 bases and J 4 bases; bases outside gene matches: 15. CDR3 length: 17 amino acids. Germline V gene data show CDR1 as SNHLY and CDR2 as FYNNEI. CDR3 sequence (DNA): TGTGCCAGCAGCGTCCCGGGACAGGGTTCCACGGGCACTGAAGCTTTCTTT. Protein sequence: CASSVPGQGSTGTEAFF. Filled out from reference TRBV2 and TRBJ1-1, the complete variable domain reads EPEVTQTPSHQVTQMGQEVILRCVPISNHLYFYWYRQILGQKVEFLVSFYNNEISEKSEIFDDQFSVERPDGSNFTLKIRSTKLEDSAMYFCASSVPGQGSTGTEAFFGQGTRLTVV.

The chain is built from TRBV5-5 and TRBJ2-1; 12 bases map to TRBD2. V dropped 5 bases and J dropped 4; count of bases not matched to a gene: 4. The CDR3 spans 15 residues. CDR1 SGHKS and CDR2 YYEKEE come from the germline V gene (reference sequence). CDR3 region: CASRSSGGAYNEQFF. The CDR3 coding sequence is TGTGCCAGCAGATCTAGCGGGGGGGCTTACAATGAGCAGTTCTTC. Variable domain in full (rest from reference TRBV5-5 and TRBJ2-1): DAGVTQSPTHLIKTRGQQVTLRCSPISGHKSVSWYQQVLGQGPQFIFQYYEKEERGRGNFPDRFSARQFPNYSSELNVNALLLGDSALYLCASRSSGGAYNEQFFGPGTRLTVL.

The V gene is TRBV20-1, the J gene TRBJ2-3; weak D call: TRBD1 (6 bases). Germline V lookup: CDR1 DFQATT, CDR2 SNEGSKA (reference sequence). The CDR3 runs 13 residues. V lost 3 bases to trimming and J lost 0 bases, with 7 bases between them. The DNA of the CDR3 is TGCAGTGCTAGTGACAGGAGCACAGATACGCAGTATTTT. Protein product: CSASDRSTDTQYF.

V gene TRBV19 combines with J gene TRBJ2-3; maybe TRBD2 (7 bases). CDR3 length equals 14 residues. Trimming left V 6 bases short and J 7 bases short, with 17 bases between. Germline values: CDR1 LNHDA, CDR2 SQIVND (reference sequence). The CDR3 sequence is CASRTPGGRNTQYF. CDR3 coding DNA: TGTGCCAGTAGGACCCCCGGGGGGCGAAATACGCAGTATTTT.

The chain combines TRBV7-9 with TRBJ2-1; possible D gene TRBD1, 6 bases. CDR1 is SEHNR, CDR2 FQNEAQ, per germline (reference sequence). The V end was cut by 4 bases, the J end by 8 bases, with 18 bases between. There are 15 residues in the CDR3. CDR3 in DNA: TGTGCCAGCAGCTGGACGGGACAATTCCCCCATGAGCAGTTCTTC. Encoded protein: CASSWTGQFPHEQFF.

Of note for this clone: Other nucleotide sequences in the sample specify the same CDR3. This chain connects TRBV7-9 to TRBJ1-5; no firm D call. V was trimmed by 2 bases and J by 2 bases, leaving 4 bases between them. CDR3 length equals 13 residues. Germline V lookup: CDR1 SEHNR, CDR2 FQNEAQ (reference sequence). The CDR3 nucleotides are TGTGCCAGCAGCTTATCGGGCAATCAGCCCCAGCATTTT. Translating it yields CASSLSGNQPQHF.

V and J are TRBV24-1 and TRBJ1-6, with 9 bases fitting TRBD1. Per germline, CDR1 KGHDR and CDR2 SFDVKD. Trimming took 9 bases from V and 6 from J; bases not matched to a gene: 8. CDR3 length equals 15 residues. The CDR3 nucleotides are TGTGCCACCTATGCTAGGACAGGGGCTAATTCACCCCTCCACTTT. It is translated as CATYARTGANSPLHF.

CDR3 sequence (DNA): TGTGCCAGCAGTCCGCGACAGGGGATAATGGGCGAGCAGTACTTC. It encodes CASSPRQGIMGEQYF. The rearrangement joins TRBV27 to TRBJ2-7; 8 bases agree with TRBD1. The germline gives CDR1 MNHEY, CDR2 SMNVEV (reference sequence). Trimming at V came to 5 bases and at J to 6 bases, leaving 12 bases not matched to a gene. The CDR3 is made up of 15 amino acids.

This clone is a singleton in its sample. The chain uses TRBV12-3 or TRBV12-4 and TRBJ1-5; D not certain. CDR3 length equals 13 residues. The V end lost 1 base, the J end lost 5 bases, and 6 bases lay between the germline ends. The CDR3 DNA reads TGTGCCAGCAGTTTAGATGGCCATCAGCCCCAGCATTTT. It is translated as CASSLDGHQPQHF.

This sequence joins TRBV3-1 (or the pseudogene TRBV3-2) and TRBJ2-3; no firm D call. Germline CDR1 and CDR2: LGHDT and YNNKEL (reference sequence). The CDR3 is made up of 13 amino acids. Trimming took 1 base from V and 6 from J, leaving 8 bases between them. The CDR3 loop reads CASSQGRLDTQYF. CDR3 nucleotides: TGTGCCAGCAGCCAAGGTCGACTGGATACGCAGTATTTT.

The chain is built from TRBV2 and TRBJ2-2; D remains ambiguous. CDR3 length: 12 amino acids. Germline values: CDR1 SNHLY, CDR2 FYNNEI. The germline V and J ends were trimmed by 7 bases and 1 base, with 4 bases remaining between them. CDR3 bases: TGTGCCAGCAATCGGAACACCGGGGAGCTGTTTTTT. It specifies CASNRNTGELFF.

J is TRBJ2-3 and V is TRBV30, with a weak D call TRBD1 (5 bases). The CDR3 spans 13 residues. The V end lost 5 bases, the J end lost 1 base, and 10 bases lay between the germline ends. Germline CDR1 reads GTSNPN; CDR2 reads SVGIG (reference sequence). The CDR3 loop is CAWAGLGTDTQYF. In nucleotides, the CDR3 is TGTGCCTGGGCAGGGCTCGGCACAGATACGCAGTATTTT.

This clone was picked up one time. V is TRBV6-5 and J is TRBJ1-4; D remains unclear. CDR1 and CDR2 (germline): MNHEY, SVGAGI. Between the trimmed V and J ends, which lost 2 bases and 2 bases, there was a span of 12 bases. This CDR3 has 16 amino acids. CDR3 sequence: CASSYHKPATNEKLFF. CDR3 sequence (DNA): TGTGCCAGCAGTTACCATAAGCCCGCGACTAATGAAAAACTGTTTTTT.

Notes on this clone: Other DNA sequences in this sample translate to the same CDR3. This chain uses TRBV30 with TRBJ2-5, with a possible D match to TRBD1 (6 bases). Germline CDR1 is GTSNPN and CDR2 is SVGIG (reference sequence). This CDR3 comprises 13 residues. Deletions cut 0 bases from V and 4 bases from J, with 9 bases between. CDR3 DNA sequence: TGTGCCTGGAGTGTACTAGGGGGAGAGACCCAGTACTTC. This encodes CAWSVLGGETQYF.

This chain's CDR3 is CASSTGSGANVLTF. CDR3 DNA: TGCGCCAGCAGTACGGGCTCTGGGGCCAACGTCCTGACTTTC. The chain has TRBV5-1 and TRBJ2-6; D call uncertain. Germline V lookup: CDR1 SGHRS, CDR2 YFSETQ. There are 14 residues in the CDR3. The germline V and J ends were trimmed by 5 bases and 0 bases, with 6 bases remaining between them.

This clone was detected only once. The chain employs TRBV5-6 and TRBJ1-1; TRBD1 agrees at 7 bases. The CDR3 contains 13 residues. After removal of 5 bases from V and 2 bases from J, the junction contained 3 bases not matched to a gene. The germline gives CDR1 SGHDT, CDR2 YYEEEE. The CDR3 sequence: CASRGTANTEAFF. Here the CDR3 DNA reads TGTGCCAGCAGGGGGACAGCCAACACTGAAGCTTTCTTT.

The chain employs TRBV18 and TRBJ1-2; D may be TRBD1 (6 bases). The germline V and J ends were trimmed by 3 bases and 10 bases, with 18 bases remaining between them. The CDR3 length is 14 residues. Germline assignment: CDR1 KGHSH and CDR2 LQKENI. The CDR3 sequence: CASSPPQGMSLYTF. As DNA, the CDR3 is TGTGCCAGCTCACCCCCACAGGGAATGTCTCTCTACACCTTC.

This clone was observed a single time. V gene TRBV14 combines with J gene TRBJ2-3; 8 bases agree with TRBD1. The CDR3 totals 16 residues. Germline assignment: CDR1 SGHDN and CDR2 FVKESK. The J segment lost 0 bases and the V segment lost 4 bases, leaving 6 bases of the junction unmatched. For the CDR3, the DNA is TGTGCCAGCAGCCGAGGGACAGGAGCTAGCACAGATACGCAGTATTTT. It is translated as CASSRGTGASTDTQYF.

Turning to this clone: This sample also contains other DNA sequences that code for the same CDR3. The chain is built from TRBV11-2 and TRBJ2-2; no definite D call. V dropped 0 bases and J dropped 2 bases, with 4 bases sitting between them. The CDR3 loop spans 14 amino acids. The V gene's germline CDR1 is SGHAT and CDR2 FQNNGV. The chain's CDR3 is CASSLDRNTGELFF. The CDR3 DNA reads TGTGCCAGCAGCTTAGATCGTAACACCGGGGAGCTGTTTTTT.

The chain combines TRBV9 with TRBJ1-1; the D gene is possibly TRBD1 (6 bases). The CDR3 has 17 amino acids. Germline CDR1 SGDLS, CDR2 YYNGEE. V dropped 0 bases and J dropped 0 bases, with 15 bases sitting between them. CDR3 nucleotides: TGTGCCAGCAGCGTAGCTGAGAGGGGGGGAATGAACACTGAAGCTTTCTTT. Encoded protein: CASSVAERGGMNTEAFF.

This clone came up a few times. CDR3 protein: CASRTGGGTEAFF. Here the CDR3 DNA reads TGCGCCAGCAGGACAGGGGGCGGCACTGAAGCTTTCTTT. The rearrangement links TRBV10-2 to TRBJ1-1; 10 nucleotides agree with TRBD1. The CDR3 length is 13 residues. Germline-derived CDR1 and CDR2 are WSHSY and SAAADI. Germline trimming cut 6 bases from V and 4 bases from J; bases unmatched to any gene: 2.

This clone was found once. The rearrangement uses TRBV2 and TRBJ1-1; 9 nucleotides agree with TRBD1. The junction had 7 bases not matched to a gene; V was cut back by 6 bases and J by 8 bases. The germline V gene has CDR1 SNHLY and CDR2 FYNNEI. This CDR3 has 13 amino acids. The chain's CDR3 is CASSLGGQGEAFF. The CDR3 bases are TGTGCCAGCAGCCTAGGGGGACAGGGAGAAGCTTTCTTT.

This chain connects TRBV28 to TRBJ1-1, with D perhaps matching TRBD1 (6 bases). The CDR3 has 13 amino acids. In germline, CDR1 is MDHEN, CDR2 SYDVKM. V dropped 7 bases and J dropped 4 bases, with 13 bases sitting between them. The DNA for the CDR3 is TGTGCCAGCAACGGGGGGCTGGGCACTGAAGCTTTCTTT. Translated, it gives CASNGGLGTEAFF. The full variable domain, its missing parts supplied by reference TRBV28 and TRBJ1-1, is DVKVTQSSRYLVKRTGEKVFLECVQDMDHENMFWYRQDPGLGLRLIYFSYDVKMKEKGDIPEGYSVSREKKERFSLILESASTNQTSMYLCASNGGLGTEAFFGQGTRLTVV.

Details on this clone: Other DNA sequences of this sample code for an identical CDR3. This sequence joins TRBV6-5 and TRBJ1-3, with D unresolved. The germline V gene has CDR1 MNHEY and CDR2 SVGAGI. Trimming left V 8 bases short and J 1 base short, with 6 bases between. CDR3 length equals 12 residues. The CDR3 bases are TGTGCCAGCCGGGGATCTGGAAACACCATATATTTT. It encodes CASRGSGNTIYF.

The gene calls are TRBV5-5 and TRBJ2-7, with D tentatively TRBD1 (6 bases). The CDR3 sequence is 14 residues long. V lost 1 base and J lost 1, with 9 bases in between. In germline, CDR1 is SGHKS, CDR2 YYEKEE (reference sequence). The CDR3 region has the DNA TGTGCCAGCAGCTTGTTGGGACAATCCTACGAGCAGTACTTC. Protein sequence: CASSLLGQSYEQYF.